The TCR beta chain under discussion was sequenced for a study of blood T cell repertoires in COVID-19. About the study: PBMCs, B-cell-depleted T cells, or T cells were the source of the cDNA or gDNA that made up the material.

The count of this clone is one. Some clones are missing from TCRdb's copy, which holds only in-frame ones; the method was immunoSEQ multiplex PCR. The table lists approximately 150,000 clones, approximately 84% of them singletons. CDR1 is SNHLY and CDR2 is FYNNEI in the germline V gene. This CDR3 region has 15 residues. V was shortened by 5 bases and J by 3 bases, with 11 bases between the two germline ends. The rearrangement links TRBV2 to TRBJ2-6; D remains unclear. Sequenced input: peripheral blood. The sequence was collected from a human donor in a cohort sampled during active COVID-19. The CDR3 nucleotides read TGTGCCAGCAGTCCGGAGTCTCTTGGGGCCAACGTCCTGACTTTC. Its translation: CASSPESLGANVLTF.